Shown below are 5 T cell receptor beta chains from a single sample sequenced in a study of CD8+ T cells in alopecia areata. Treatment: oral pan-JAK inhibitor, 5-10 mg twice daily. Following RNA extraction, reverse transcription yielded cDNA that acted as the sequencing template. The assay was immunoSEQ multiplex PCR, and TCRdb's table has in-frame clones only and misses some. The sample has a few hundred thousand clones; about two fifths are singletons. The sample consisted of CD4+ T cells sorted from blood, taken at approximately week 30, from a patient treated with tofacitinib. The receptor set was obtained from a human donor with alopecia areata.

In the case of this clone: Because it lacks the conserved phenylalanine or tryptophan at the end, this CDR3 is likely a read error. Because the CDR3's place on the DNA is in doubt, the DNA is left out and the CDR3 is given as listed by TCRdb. CDR3 residues: CASSEPGQALII. The chain joins TRBV6-5 to TRBJ1-2. The CDR3 adds up to 12 amino acids, both ends counted. Germline CDR1 reads MNHEY; CDR2 reads SVGAGI.

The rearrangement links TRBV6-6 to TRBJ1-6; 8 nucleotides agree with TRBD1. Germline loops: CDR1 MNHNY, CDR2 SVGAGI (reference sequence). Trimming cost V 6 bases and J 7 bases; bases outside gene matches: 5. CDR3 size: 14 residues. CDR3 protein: CASRKGQDNSPLHF. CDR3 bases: TGTGCCAGCAGGAAGGGACAGGACAATTCACCCCTCCACTTT.

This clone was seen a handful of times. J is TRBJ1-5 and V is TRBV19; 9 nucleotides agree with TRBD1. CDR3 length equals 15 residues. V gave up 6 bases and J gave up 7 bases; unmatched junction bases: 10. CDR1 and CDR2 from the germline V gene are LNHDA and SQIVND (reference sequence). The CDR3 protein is CASSPGQGIKQPQHF. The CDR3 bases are TGTGCCAGTAGCCCGGGACAGGGTATCAAGCAGCCCCAGCATTTT.

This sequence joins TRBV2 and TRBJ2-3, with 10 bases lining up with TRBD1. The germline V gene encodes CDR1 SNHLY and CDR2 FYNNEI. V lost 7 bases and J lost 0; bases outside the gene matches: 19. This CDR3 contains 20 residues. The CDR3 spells CASKGIPGQGPRPSTDTQYF. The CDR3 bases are TGTGCCAGCAAAGGGATTCCGGGACAGGGGCCTAGACCTAGCACAGATACGCAGTATTTT. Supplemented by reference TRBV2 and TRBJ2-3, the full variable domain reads EPEVTQTPSHQVTQMGQEVILRCVPISNHLYFYWYRQILGQKVEFLVSFYNNEISEKSEIFDDQFSVERPDGSNFTLKIRSTKLEDSAMYFCASKGIPGQGPRPSTDTQYFGPGTRLTVL.

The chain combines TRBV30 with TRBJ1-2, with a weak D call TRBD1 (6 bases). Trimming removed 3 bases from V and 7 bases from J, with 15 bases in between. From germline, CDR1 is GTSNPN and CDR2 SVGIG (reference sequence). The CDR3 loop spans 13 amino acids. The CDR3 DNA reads TGTGCCTGGAGCGAGACAGGTGTCAGTGGCTACACCTTC. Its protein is CAWSETGVSGYTF.